This TCR delta chain is from a study of gamma-delta chains in newborns, infants, children. Across the whole study: Innate gammadelta T cells reportedly expand polyclonally right after birth, driven by microbial exposure, per the title.

TCRdb re-called the reads through CATT. The sample has more than 4,500 delta-chain clones, 2.5% to 3% seen once. The table lists this clone with a few counts. The junction shows a germline mismatch at one end, possibly a read error. The CDR3 runs 19 residues. Per the germline V gene, CDR1 is GEAIGNYY and CDR2 is EKD. This TCR came from a child who was a newborn, infant or young child, either healthy, febrile or measles-vaccinated (not recorded which). The sample comprised blood. The chain couples TRDV2 to TRDJ3, with TRDD3 matching over 11 bases. CDR3 DNA: TGTGCCTATGACCGTTTACTGGGGGATAGGACCTGGGACACCCGACAGATGTTTTTC. Its protein product is CAYDRLLGDRTWDTRQMFF.